The 3 T cell receptor beta chains below come from one sample, sequenced in a study of shared clonotypes between healthy human individuals. The data were produced by immunoSEQ multiplex PCR, yet TCRdb's version contains in-frame clones alone and is incomplete. The data contain about 2.4 million clones, approximately 93% of them singletons. The sample taken for sequencing was naive CD4+ T cells from PBMCs. Sample subset: CD45RA+ positively selected. All receptors come from a man aged 18 to 30 in good health. Some clones in this sample may be carry-over from other donors' samples.

V gene TRBV29-1 combines with J gene TRBJ2-3; D might be TRBD1 (7 bases). With 6 bases removed from V and 0 bases from J, the gap between germline ends came to 19 bases. The germline gives CDR1 SQVTM, CDR2 ANQGSEA. CDR3 length equals 16 residues. Written as DNA, the CDR3 is TGCAGCGTGGCGGGGCCGAGCAGGGGGAGCACAGATACGCAGTATTTT. It is translated as CSVAGPSRGSTDTQYF.

This chain joins TRBV4-2 and TRBJ1-2, with D tentatively TRBD1 (6 bases). This CDR3 is built from 14 residues. Germline V gene sequence: CDR1 LGHNA, CDR2 YNFKEQ. Trimming stripped 4 bases from V and 7 bases from J, with 16 bases between. CDR3 in DNA: TGTGCCAGCAGCCTAGGGGGGGGGCTACGTGGCTACACCTTC. This encodes CASSLGGGLRGYTF.

The rearrangement uses TRBV28 and TRBJ2-7; 10 bases line up with TRBD1. Germline V gene lookup returns CDR1 MDHEN and CDR2 SYDVKM. The CDR3 has 15 amino acids. The trim removed 1 base at V and 3 bases at J, leaving 3 bases unmatched. The CDR3 DNA follows: TGTGCCAGCAGTTTATCGACAGGGGGCGGCTACGAGCAGTACTTC. It translates to CASSLSTGGGYEQYF.